This T cell receptor beta chain stems from a study of blood T cell repertoires in COVID-19. Overall study context: Whether acute or convalescent, the COVID-19 samples came from the United States, Italy and Spain.

Original processing notes: Estimates of nucleated cell counts were drawn from the amplification of reference gene primers. Assay: immunoSEQ multiplex PCR; the TCRdb copy retains only in-frame clones and omits some. V, J and clone size derive from that table, while D and trimming were established from the DNA sequence. The sample includes more than 15,000 clones, 87% seen only once; the top ten take about 8%. The CDR3 length is 13 residues. Germline assignment: CDR1 SGHRS and CDR2 YFSETQ. V dropped 4 bases and J dropped 5; count of bases not matched to a gene: 5. Input material: peripheral blood. The rearrangement links TRBV5-1 to TRBJ2-5, with 7 bases fitting TRBD1. This sequence was found in a human donor with active COVID-19. The donor label of this sample is uncertain. Here the CDR3 DNA reads TGCGCCAGCAGCCAAGGGGGCAGGGAGACCCAGTACTTC. This sequence encodes CASSQGGRETQYF.